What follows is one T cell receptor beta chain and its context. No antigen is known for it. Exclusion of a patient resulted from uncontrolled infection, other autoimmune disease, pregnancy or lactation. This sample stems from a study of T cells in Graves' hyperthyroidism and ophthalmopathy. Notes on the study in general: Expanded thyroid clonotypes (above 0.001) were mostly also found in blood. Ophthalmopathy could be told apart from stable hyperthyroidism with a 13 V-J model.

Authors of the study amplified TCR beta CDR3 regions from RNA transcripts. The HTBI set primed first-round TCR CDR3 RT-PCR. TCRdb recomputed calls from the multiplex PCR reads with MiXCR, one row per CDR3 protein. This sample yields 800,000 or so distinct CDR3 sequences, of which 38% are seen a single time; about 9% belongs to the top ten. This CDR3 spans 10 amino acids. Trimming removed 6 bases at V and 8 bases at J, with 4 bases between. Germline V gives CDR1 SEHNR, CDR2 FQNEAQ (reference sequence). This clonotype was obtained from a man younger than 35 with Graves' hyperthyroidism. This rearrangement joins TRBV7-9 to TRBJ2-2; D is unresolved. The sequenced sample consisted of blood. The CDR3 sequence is CASRLGELFF. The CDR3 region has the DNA TGTGCCAGCAGACTAGGGGAGCTGTTTTTT.